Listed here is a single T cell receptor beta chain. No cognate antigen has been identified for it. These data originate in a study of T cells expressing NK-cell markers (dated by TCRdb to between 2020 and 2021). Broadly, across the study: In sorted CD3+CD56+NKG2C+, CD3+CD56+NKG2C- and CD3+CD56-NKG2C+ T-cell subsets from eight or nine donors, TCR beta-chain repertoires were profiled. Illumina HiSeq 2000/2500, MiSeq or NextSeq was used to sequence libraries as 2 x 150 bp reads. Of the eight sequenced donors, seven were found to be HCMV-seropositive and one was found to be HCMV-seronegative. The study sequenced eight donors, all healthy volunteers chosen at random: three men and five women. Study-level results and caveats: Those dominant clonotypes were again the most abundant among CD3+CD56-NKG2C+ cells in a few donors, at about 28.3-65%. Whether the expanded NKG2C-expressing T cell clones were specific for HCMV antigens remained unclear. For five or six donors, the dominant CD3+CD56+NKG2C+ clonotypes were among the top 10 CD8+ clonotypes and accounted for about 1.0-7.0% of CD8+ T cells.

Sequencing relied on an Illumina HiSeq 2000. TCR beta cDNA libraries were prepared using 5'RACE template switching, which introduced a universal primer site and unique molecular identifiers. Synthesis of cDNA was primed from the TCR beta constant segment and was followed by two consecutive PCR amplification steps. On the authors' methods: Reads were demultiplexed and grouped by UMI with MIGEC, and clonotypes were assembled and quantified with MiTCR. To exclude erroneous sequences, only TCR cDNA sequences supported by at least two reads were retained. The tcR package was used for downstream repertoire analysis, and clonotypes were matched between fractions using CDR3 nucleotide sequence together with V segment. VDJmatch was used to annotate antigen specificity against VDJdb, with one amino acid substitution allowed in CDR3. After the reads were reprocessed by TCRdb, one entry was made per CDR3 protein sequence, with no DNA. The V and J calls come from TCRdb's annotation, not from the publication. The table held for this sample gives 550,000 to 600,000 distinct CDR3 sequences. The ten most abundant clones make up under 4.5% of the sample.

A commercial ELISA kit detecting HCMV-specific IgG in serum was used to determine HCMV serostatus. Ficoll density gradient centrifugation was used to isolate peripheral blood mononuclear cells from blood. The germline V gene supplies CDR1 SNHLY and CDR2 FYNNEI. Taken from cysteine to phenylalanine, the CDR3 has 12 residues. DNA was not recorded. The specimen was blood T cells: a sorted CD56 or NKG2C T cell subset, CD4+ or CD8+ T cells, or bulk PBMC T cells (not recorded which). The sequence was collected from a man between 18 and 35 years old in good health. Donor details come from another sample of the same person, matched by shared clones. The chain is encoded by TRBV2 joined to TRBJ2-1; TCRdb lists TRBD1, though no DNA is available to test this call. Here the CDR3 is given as CAPRRGLNEQFF.